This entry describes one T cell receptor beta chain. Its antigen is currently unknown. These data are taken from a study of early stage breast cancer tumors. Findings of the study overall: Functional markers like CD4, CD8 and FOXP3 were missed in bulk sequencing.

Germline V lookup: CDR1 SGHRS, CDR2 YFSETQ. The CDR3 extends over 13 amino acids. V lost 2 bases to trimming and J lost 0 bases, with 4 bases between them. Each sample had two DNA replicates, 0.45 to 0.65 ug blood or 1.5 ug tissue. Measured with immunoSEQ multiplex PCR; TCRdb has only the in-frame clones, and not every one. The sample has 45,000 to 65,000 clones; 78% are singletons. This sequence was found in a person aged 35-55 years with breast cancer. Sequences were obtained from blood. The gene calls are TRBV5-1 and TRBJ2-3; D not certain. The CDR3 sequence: CASSLTSTDTQYF. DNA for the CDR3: TGCGCCAGCAGCTTAACTAGCACAGATACGCAGTATTTT.